These T cell receptor beta chains were read from a single sample in a study of shared clonotypes between healthy human individuals. Produced via immunoSEQ multiplex PCR; TCRdb's table is partial and in-frame only. Here the sample spans more than 2,000,000 clones, 85% to 95% being singletons. Sequencing was done on a sample of naive CD4+ T cells from PBMCs. These TCRs come from a man younger than 35 in good health. Some clones in this sample may be carry-over from other donors' samples. The CDR3 runs from the conserved cysteine through the conserved F or W. D genes are given only for firm matches. Clone size is stated in some rows and not others, as once, few, many or a class when expanded.

>TRBJ1-1|-|TRBV7-9|-
CASSPGLAELNTEAFF
TGTGCCAGCAGTCCCGGGCTTGCGGAGCTGAACACTGAAGCTTTCTTT
>TRBJ2-3|TRBD2|TRBV5-4|-
CASSPTSGSADTQYF
TGTGCCAGCAGCCCAACTAGCGGGAGTGCAGATACGCAGTATTTT
>TRBJ1-1|TRBD1|TRBV5-1|-
CASSNRPQGAGTEAFF
TGCGCCAGCAGCAATAGACCACAGGGGGCTGGCACTGAAGCTTTCTTT
>TRBJ2-7|-|TRBV27|-
CASSSPSYEQYF
TGTGCCAGCAGCTCCCCCTCCTACGAGCAGTACTTC
>TRBJ1-5|TRBD1|TRBV30|-
CAWSRTGESNQPQHF
TGTGCCTGGTCCCGGACAGGGGAAAGCAATCAGCCCCAGCATTTT
>TRBJ2-1|TRBD2|TRBV5-1|-
CASSRGLAGGPYYNEQFF
TGCGCCAGCAGCAGAGGACTAGCGGGAGGGCCATACTACAATGAGCAGTTCTTC
>TRBJ1-2|-|TRBV6-1|-
CASSMDGSIPYGYTF
TGTGCCAGCAGTATGGACGGATCAATACCCTATGGCTACACCTTC
>TRBJ1-5|-|TRBV4-1|-
CASSQPPNQPQHF
TGCGCCAGCAGCCAACCCCCCAATCAGCCCCAGCATTTT
>TRBJ1-3|-|TRBV2|once
CASGTGKGVGNTIYF
TGTGCCAGCGGCACGGGGAAGGGTGTAGGAAACACCATATATTTT
>TRBJ1-1|-|TRBV2|-
CASRFEAPAFF
TGTGCCAGCAGATTTGAGGCTCCCGCTTTCTTT
>TRBJ2-5|TRBD2|TRBV7-8|-
CASSFFWGGETQYF
TGTGCCAGCAGCTTCTTCTGGGGAGGGGAGACCCAGTACTTC
>TRBJ1-1|-|TRBV6-1|few
CASSVRQSLNTEAFF
TGTGCCAGCAGCGTTCGACAGTCCTTGAACACTGAAGCTTTCTTT
>TRBJ1-2|-|TRBV6-5|-
CASSYLYNYGYTF
TGTGCCAGCAGTTACCTATATAACTATGGCTACACCTTC
>TRBJ1-1|-|TRBV15|-
CATSRDGKGEAFF
TGTGCCACCAGCAGAGATGGTAAAGGTGAAGCTTTCTTT
>TRBJ1-4|-|TRBV28|-
CASSLVPSSGREKLFF
TGTGCCAGCAGTTTGGTACCATCTTCTGGACGTGAAAAACTGTTTTTT
>TRBJ2-5|-|TRBV11-2|-
CASSLQGAWEETQYF
TGTGCCAGCAGCTTGCAAGGGGCCTGGGAAGAGACCCAGTACTTC
>TRBJ1-1|-|TRBV5-1|once
CASSLGPQNTEAFF
TGCGCCAGCAGCTTGGGTCCACAGAACACTGAAGCTTTCTTT
>TRBJ2-3|TRBD1|TRBV7-8|-
CASSTGQGERTDTQYF
TGTGCCAGCAGCACAGGACAGGGGGAGCGAACAGATACGCAGTATTTT
>TRBJ2-1|TRBD2|TRBV28|-
CASSSAKAGANEQFF
TGTGCCAGCAGCTCAGCCAAAGCGGGAGCCAATGAGCAGTTCTTC
>TRBJ2-3|-|TRBV7-3|-
CASSARSGGAPDTQYF
TGTGCCAGCAGCGCACGATCGGGGGGCGCGCCAGATACGCAGTATTTT
>TRBJ2-3|TRBD2|TRBV7-9|-
CASRPTWGLATDTQYF
TGTGCCAGCCGACCCACCTGGGGACTAGCGACAGATACGCAGTATTTT
>TRBJ2-7|-|TRBV7-3|-
CASSLGRASSYEQYF
TGTGCCAGCAGCTTGGGGCGGGCGAGCTCCTACGAGCAGTACTTC
>TRBJ2-2|TRBD2|TRBV5-5|-
CASSLLAGLAGELFF
TGTGCCAGCAGCTTACTAGCGGGATTAGCCGGGGAGCTGTTTTTT
>TRBJ1-1|-|TRBV7-2|-
CASSLAQGGVMTEAFF
TGTGCCAGCAGCTTAGCGCAGGGCGGGGTAATGACTGAAGCTTTCTTT
>TRBJ1-5|-|TRBV6-5|-
CASTSVRGNQPQHF
TGTGCCAGCACCTCAGTGAGGGGGAATCAGCCCCAGCATTTT
>TRBJ2-7|TRBD1|TRBV29-1|-
CSAGIDRGFYEQYF
TGCAGCGCCGGGATAGACAGGGGGTTCTACGAGCAGTACTTC
>TRBJ2-1|TRBD1|TRBV7-9|-
CASSPGDRLTYNEQFF
TGTGCCAGCAGCCCGGGGGACAGGTTAACCTACAATGAGCAGTTCTTC
>TRBJ2-7|TRBD1|TRBV7-2|-
CASSRIQGAGWNEQYF
TGTGCCAGCAGCCGAATCCAGGGGGCCGGGTGGAACGAGCAGTACTTC
>TRBJ2-7|TRBD2|TRBV7-3|-
CASSIKAGTGEQYF
TGTGCCAGCAGCATAAAAGCGGGAACGGGCGAGCAGTACTTC
>TRBJ2-2|TRBD2|TRBV10-3|-
CATESAGGGTGELFF
TGTGCCACCGAATCGGCGGGAGGGGGGACCGGGGAGCTGTTTTTT
>TRBJ1-5|TRBD1|TRBV28|-
CASSFYRGLGQPQHF
TGTGCCAGCAGTTTTTACAGGGGGCTAGGGCAGCCCCAGCATTTT
>TRBJ1-1|TRBD1|TRBV18|-
CASSPPGTAFAFF
TGTGCCAGCTCACCACCGGGGACAGCTTTCGCTTTCTTT
>TRBJ2-5|TRBD1|TRBV27|-
CASQRDRGYQETQYF
TGTGCCAGTCAAAGGGACAGGGGCTATCAAGAGACCCAGTACTTC
>TRBJ1-2|-|TRBV2|-
CASNPHQISYGYTF
TGTGCCAGCAACCCCCACCAGATATCCTATGGCTACACCTTC
>TRBJ2-1|TRBD2|TRBV27|-
CASSSYNRGGNEQFF
TGTGCCAGCAGCTCCTACAACCGGGGGGGGAATGAGCAGTTCTTC
>TRBJ1-1|TRBD1|TRBV6-1|-
CASSETGAVTEAFF
TGTGCCAGCAGCGAGACAGGGGCGGTCACTGAAGCTTTCTTT